This T cell receptor (beta chain) emerged from a study of shared clonotypes between healthy human individuals. The V gene's germline CDR1 is SGHRS and CDR2 YFSETQ. V was trimmed by 5 bases and J by 3 bases, leaving 11 bases between them. This CDR3 has 14 residues. This clone was counted only a few times. Libraries were prepared by immunoSEQ multiplex PCR; TCRdb keeps only in-frame clonotypes and omits some of them. The sample records 300,000 or so clones, under 80% being singletons. This rearrangement joins TRBV5-1 to TRBJ2-2, with a weak D call TRBD1 (5 bases). The sample was memory CD4+ T cells sorted from blood. Indicated subset: CD45RA-negative fraction. The clonotype comes from a man younger than 40 in good health. The CDR3 loop is CASSLRQYTGELFF. The CDR3 coding sequence is TGCGCCAGCAGTCTGCGACAGTACACCGGGGAGCTGTTTTTT.